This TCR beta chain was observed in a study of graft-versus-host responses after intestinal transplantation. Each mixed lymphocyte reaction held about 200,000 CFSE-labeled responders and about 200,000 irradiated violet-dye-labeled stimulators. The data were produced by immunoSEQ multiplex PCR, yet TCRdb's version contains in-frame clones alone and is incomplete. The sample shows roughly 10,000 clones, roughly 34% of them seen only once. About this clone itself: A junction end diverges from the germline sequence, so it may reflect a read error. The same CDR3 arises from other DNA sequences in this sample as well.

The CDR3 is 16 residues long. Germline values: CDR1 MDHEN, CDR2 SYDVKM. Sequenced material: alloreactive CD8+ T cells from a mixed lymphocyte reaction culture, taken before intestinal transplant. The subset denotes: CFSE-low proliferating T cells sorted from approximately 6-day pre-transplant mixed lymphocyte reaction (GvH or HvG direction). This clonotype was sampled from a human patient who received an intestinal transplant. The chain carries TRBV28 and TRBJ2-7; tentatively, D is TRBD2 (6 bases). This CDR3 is CASSFYSPSDTYEQYF. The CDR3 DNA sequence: TGTGCCAGCAGTTTCTACAGTCCTAGCGATACCTATGAGCAGTACTTC.